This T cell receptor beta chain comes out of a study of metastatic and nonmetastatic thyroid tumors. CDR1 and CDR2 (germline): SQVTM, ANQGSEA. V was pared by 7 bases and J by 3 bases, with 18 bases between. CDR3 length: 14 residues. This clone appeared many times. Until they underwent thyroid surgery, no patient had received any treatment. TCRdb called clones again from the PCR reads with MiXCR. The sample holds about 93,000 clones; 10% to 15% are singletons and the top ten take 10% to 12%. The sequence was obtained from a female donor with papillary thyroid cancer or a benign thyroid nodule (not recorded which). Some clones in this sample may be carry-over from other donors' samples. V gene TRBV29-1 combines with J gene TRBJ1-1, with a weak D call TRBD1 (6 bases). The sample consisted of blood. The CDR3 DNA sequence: TGCAGCGGGAAAACAGGGCAGGGGTACACTGAAGCTTTCTTT. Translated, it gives CSGKTGQGYTEAFF.